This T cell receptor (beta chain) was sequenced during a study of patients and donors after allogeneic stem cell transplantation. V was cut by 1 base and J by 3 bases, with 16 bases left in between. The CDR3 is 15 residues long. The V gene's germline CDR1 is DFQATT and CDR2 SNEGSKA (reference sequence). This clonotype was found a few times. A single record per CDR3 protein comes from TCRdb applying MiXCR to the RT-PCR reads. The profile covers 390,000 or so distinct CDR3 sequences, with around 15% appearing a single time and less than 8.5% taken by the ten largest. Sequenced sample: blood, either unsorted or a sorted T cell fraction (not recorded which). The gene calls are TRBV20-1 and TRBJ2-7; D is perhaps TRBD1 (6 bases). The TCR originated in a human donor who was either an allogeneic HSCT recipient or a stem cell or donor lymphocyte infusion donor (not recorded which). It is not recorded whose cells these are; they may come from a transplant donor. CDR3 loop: CSARAVRGRLYEQYF. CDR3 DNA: TGCAGTGCTAGAGCGGTCAGGGGTAGGCTCTACGAGCAGTACTTC.